This T cell receptor beta chain was recorded in a study of blood T cell repertoires in COVID-19. Background on the study: Samples taken during acute and convalescent COVID-19 were collected in the United States, Italy and Spain. PBMCs, B-cell-depleted T cells, or T cells were the source of the cDNA or gDNA that made up the material.

How the authors handled the data: Reference gene primer amplification yielded estimated nucleated cell counts. The repertoire was sequenced with immunoSEQ multiplex PCR; TCRdb's copy has only in-frame clones and lacks some. That table gives V, J and clone size, and the DNA gave D and trimming. The sample yields just under 40,000 clones, 65% to 90% seen once. The V gene end was trimmed by 6 bases and the J gene end by 4 bases; junction bases not matched to a gene: 5. CDR1 and CDR2 from the germline V gene are LNHDA and SQIVND (reference sequence). CDR3 length equals 14 residues. Sequenced sample: peripheral blood. This TCR derives from a human donor in a cohort sampled during active COVID-19. The chain employs TRBV19 and TRBJ2-7, with 11 bases matching TRBD1. CDR3 in amino acids: CASSPGTGGYEQYF. The CDR3 DNA is TGTGCCAGTAGCCCCGGGACAGGGGGTTACGAGCAGTACTTC.